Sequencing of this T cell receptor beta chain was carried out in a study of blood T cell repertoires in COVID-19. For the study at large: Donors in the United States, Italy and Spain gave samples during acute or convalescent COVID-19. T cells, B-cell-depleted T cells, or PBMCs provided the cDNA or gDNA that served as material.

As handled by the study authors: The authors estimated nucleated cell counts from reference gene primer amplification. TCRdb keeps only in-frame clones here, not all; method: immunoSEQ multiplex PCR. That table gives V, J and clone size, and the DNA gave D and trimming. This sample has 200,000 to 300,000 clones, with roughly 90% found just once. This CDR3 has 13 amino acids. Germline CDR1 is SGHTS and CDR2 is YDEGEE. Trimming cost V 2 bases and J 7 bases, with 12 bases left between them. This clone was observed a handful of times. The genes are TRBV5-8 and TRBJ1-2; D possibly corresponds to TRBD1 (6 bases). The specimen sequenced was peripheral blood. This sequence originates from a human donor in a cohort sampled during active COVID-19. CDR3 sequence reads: CASSLQGLGGYTF. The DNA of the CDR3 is TGTGCCAGCAGCTTACAGGGTCTGGGTGGCTACACCTTC.